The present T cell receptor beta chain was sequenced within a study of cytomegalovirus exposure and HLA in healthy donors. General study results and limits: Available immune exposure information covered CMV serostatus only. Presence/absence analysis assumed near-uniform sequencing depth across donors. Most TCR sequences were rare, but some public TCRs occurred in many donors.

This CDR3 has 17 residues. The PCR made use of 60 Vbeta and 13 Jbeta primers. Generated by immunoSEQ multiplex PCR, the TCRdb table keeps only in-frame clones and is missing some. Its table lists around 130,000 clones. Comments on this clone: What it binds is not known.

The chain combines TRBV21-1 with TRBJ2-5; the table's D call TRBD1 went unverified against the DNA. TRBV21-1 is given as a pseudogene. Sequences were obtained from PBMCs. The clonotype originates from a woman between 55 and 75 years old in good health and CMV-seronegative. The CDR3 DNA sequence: TGTGCCAGCAGCGAACGACAGGGGGTCCTCCGGCAAGAGACCCAGTACTTC. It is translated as CASSERQGVLRQETQYF.